This passage covers 10 T cell receptor beta chains from one sample sequenced in a study of glioma-infiltrating T cells. TCR alpha and beta CDR3 regions were amplified from RNA using iRepertoire nested multiplex PCR. Each CDR3 protein is one row after TCRdb ran MiXCR on the multiplex PCR reads. The data hold 150,000 to 200,000 distinct CDR3 sequences, with about 32% observed a single time. What was sequenced was glioma tissue, nonneoplastic brain tissue, or PBMCs (not recorded which). The receptors stem from a human donor with low-grade glioma or glioblastoma, undergoing nonglioma brain surgery, or in good health (not recorded which).

Comment on this clonotype: Germline and junction disagree at one end, which may indicate a read error. The chain combines TRBV18 with TRBJ2-7; 7 positions agree with TRBD1. This CDR3 spans 15 amino acids. The V gene's germline CDR1 is KGHSH and CDR2 LQKENI. CDR3 DNA: TGTGCCAGATCACCAGACAGGGTGGTCTCCTACGAGCAGTACTTC. This sequence encodes CARSPDRVVSYEQYF.

This rearrangement joins TRBV15 to TRBJ2-1, with 9 positions matching TRBD2. From germline, CDR1 is LNHNV and CDR2 YYDKDF (reference sequence). Germline trimming cut 0 bases from V and 3 bases from J; bases unmatched to any gene: 9. The CDR3 extends over 18 amino acids. The CDR3 loop is CATSRDGEAGGDYNEQFF. Written as DNA, the CDR3 is TGTGCCACCAGCAGAGATGGGGAAGCGGGAGGTGACTACAATGAGCAGTTCTTC.

This clonotype was counted many times. The genes are TRBV7-2 and TRBJ2-3; 9 nucleotides agree with TRBD2. This CDR3 has 16 residues. V shed 4 bases, J shed 1 base, and the junction held 6 bases outside the gene matches. Germline V gene data show CDR1 as SGHTA and CDR2 as FQGNSA. The DNA for the CDR3 is TGTGCCAGCAGCTCCCTAGCGGGGCAAGGCACAGATACGCAGTATTTT. Translated: CASSSLAGQGTDTQYF.

As for this clonotype: This clone may be a read error of a much larger clone one base away. V usage is TRBV7-2 and J usage is TRBJ2-5, with no clear D. The V and J ends lost 1 base and 5 bases respectively, with 14 bases between them. CDR1 SGHTA and CDR2 FQGNSA come from the germline V gene. This CDR3 is 15 amino acids long. CDR3 DNA sequence: TGTGCCAGCAGCTTAGTGGGCTGGAGCCGGGAGACCCAGTACTTC. Translation: CASSLVGWSRETQYF.

The table lists this clonotype with many counts. The chain couples TRBV2 to TRBJ2-1; either TRBD1 or TRBD2 may supply D (5 bases each). The CDR3 extends over 14 amino acids. Between the trimmed V and J ends, which lost 7 bases and 8 bases, there was a span of 18 bases. Per germline, CDR1 SNHLY and CDR2 FYNNEI. CDR3 sequence (DNA): TGTGCCAGCAAAAGGCTGGGGGAAGGGGATGAGCAGTTCTTC. Translating gives CASKRLGEGDEQFF.

The chain is built from TRBV6-5 and TRBJ2-5, with TRBD1 identical over 10 bases. V lost 2 bases, J lost 4 bases, and 7 bases stayed unmatched. This CDR3 is 16 amino acids long. Germline V CDR1 and CDR2: MNHEY, SVGAGI. The CDR3, as DNA: TGTGCCAGCAGTTACGTAATGACAGGGGGCCGAGAGACCCAGTACTTC. Amino acid sequence: CASSYVMTGGRETQYF.

This clonotype was seen only a few times. V gene TRBV7-2 combines with J gene TRBJ2-1, with D perhaps matching TRBD2 (6 bases). The CDR3 consists of 14 residues. From germline, CDR1 is SGHTA and CDR2 FQGNSA. Trimming cost V 2 bases and J 7 bases, with 12 bases left between them. The CDR3: CASSLSSVGNEQFF. CDR3 in DNA: TGTGCCAGCAGCTTATCTAGCGTTGGTAATGAGCAGTTCTTC. The whole variable domain, filled in from reference TRBV7-2 and TRBJ2-1, reads GAGVSQSPSNKVTEKGKDVELRCDPISGHTALYWYRQSLGQGLEFLIYFQGNSAPDKSGLPSDRFSAERTGGSVSTLTIQRTQQEDSAVYLCASSLSSVGNEQFFGPGTRLTVL.

This clonotype was counted ten times or more. The rearrangement joins TRBV20-1 to TRBJ2-7, with TRBD1 as a possible D gene (6 bases). The CDR3 totals 13 residues. CDR1 DFQATT and CDR2 SNEGSKA come from the germline V gene (reference sequence). Trimming left V 7 bases short and J 0 bases short, with 13 bases between. The CDR3, as DNA: TGCAGTGGGGCAGGGGCTACCTCCTACGAGCAGTACTTC. This encodes CSGAGATSYEQYF.

There are many counts of this clonotype. This sequence joins TRBV5-1 and TRBJ1-1; possibly TRBD1 for D (5 bases). The CDR3 is 14 residues long. The V gene lost 3 bases and the J gene lost 2 bases, with 11 bases spanning the gap. CDR1 and CDR2 from the germline V gene are SGHRS and YFSETQ. This chain's CDR3 is CASSSLGQNTEAFF. CDR3 DNA: TGCGCCAGCAGCTCGTTGGGGCAAAACACTGAAGCTTTCTTT.

At least ten counts were recorded for this clonotype. The V and J genes are TRBV4-3 and TRBJ1-5; D ambiguous. The CDR3 totals 13 residues. V was clipped by 0 bases and J by 7 bases, with 7 bases between them. Germline values: CDR1 LGHNA, CDR2 YSLEER. CDR3 protein: CASSQDIRQPQHF. DNA of the CDR3: TGCGCCAGCAGCCAAGATATTCGGCAGCCCCAGCATTTT.